This T cell receptor (beta chain) was profiled in a study of cytomegalovirus exposure and HLA in healthy donors. Findings and caveats of the study: Within the data, a cluster of highly shared sequence variants was likely a sequencing artifact. Reportedly, fewer N-insertions than the approximately 700-donor mean appeared in an Asian-associated ancestry cluster in a later analysis. The classifier, whose performance was assessed in both the original and validation cohorts, reportedly diagnosed cytomegalovirus status with high specificity and sensitivity. About 87% or about 30% of the time was how often most TCR beta V segments were productive, according to an earlier analysis.

This CDR3 spans 11 amino acids. V was shortened by 7 bases and J by 5 bases, with 11 bases between the two germline ends. The germline V gene has CDR1 GTSNPN and CDR2 SVGIG (reference sequence). In the case of this clone: The antigen is not known.

Primers included in the PCR were 60 Vbeta and 13 Jbeta primers. Clones were read by immunoSEQ multiplex PCR, and TCRdb kept only the in-frame ones, dropping some. Here the sample spans 120,000 to 150,000 clones, almost 80% being singletons. The source is a middle-aged woman in good health and CMV-seropositive. This chain uses TRBV30 with TRBJ2-5, with D possibly TRBD2 on 6 matching bases. Input material: PBMCs. Here the CDR3 reads CASGLYETQYF. DNA for the CDR3: TGTGCCTCGGGACTCTATGAGACCCAGTACTTC.